This T cell receptor beta chain was captured in a study of control samples from healthy donors and cancer patients. The protocol was immunoSEQ multiplex PCR, while the TCRdb copy is restricted to in-frame clones and leaves out a portion. The profile shows some 130,000 clones, just under 95% of them singletons. The CDR3 consists of 13 residues. The germline CDR1 and CDR2 sequences are SGHDN and FVKESK. The ends were cut back, 0 bases at V and 5 bases at J, with 7 bases in the middle. The gene calls are TRBV14 and TRBJ1-2; D is ambiguous. Sequencing input: blood. The clonotype was recovered from a man aged 25 to 45 in good health. The CDR3 loop is CASSQEQTYGYTF. The CDR3 coding sequence is TGTGCCAGCAGCCAAGAACAGACATATGGCTACACCTTC.